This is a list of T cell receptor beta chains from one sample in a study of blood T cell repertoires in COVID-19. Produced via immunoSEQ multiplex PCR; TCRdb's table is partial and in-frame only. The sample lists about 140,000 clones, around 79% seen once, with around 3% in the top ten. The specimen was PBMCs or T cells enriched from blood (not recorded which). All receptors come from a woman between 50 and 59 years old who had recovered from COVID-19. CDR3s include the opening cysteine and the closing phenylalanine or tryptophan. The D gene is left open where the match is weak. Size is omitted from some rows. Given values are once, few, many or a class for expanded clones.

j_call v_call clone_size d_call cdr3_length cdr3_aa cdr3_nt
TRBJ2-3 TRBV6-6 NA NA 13 CASSRGPTDTQYF TGTGCCAGCAGTAGGGGCCCCACAGATACGCAGTATTTT
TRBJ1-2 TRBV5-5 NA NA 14 CASSWTEAAYGYTF TGTGCCAGCAGCTGGACGGAGGCTGCTTATGGCTACACCTTC
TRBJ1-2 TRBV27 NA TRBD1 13 CASSFRQGHGYTF TGTGCCAGCAGTTTCCGACAGGGCCATGGCTACACCTTC
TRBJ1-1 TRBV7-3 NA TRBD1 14 CASSSSGTDTEAFF TGTGCCAGCAGCTCATCCGGGACAGACACTGAAGCTTTCTTT
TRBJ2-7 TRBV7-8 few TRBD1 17 CASSSRKAGTGFNEQYF TGTGCCAGCAGTTCACGTAAAGCCGGGACAGGGTTCAACGAGCAGTACTTC
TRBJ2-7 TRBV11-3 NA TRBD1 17 CASSSPSGTGISYEQYF TGTGCCAGCAGCTCCCCCTCCGGGACAGGGATCTCCTACGAGCAGTACTTC
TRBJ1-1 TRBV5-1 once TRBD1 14 CASSSGQGHTEAFF TGCGCCAGCAGCAGTGGACAGGGGCACACTGAAGCTTTCTTT
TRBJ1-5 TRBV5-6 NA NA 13 CASSLGAAQPQHF TGTGCCAGCAGCTTGGGGGCAGCTCAGCCCCAGCATTTT
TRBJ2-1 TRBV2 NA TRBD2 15 CASSESIAGAYEQFF TGTGCCAGCAGTGAATCCATAGCGGGAGCCTATGAGCAGTTCTTC
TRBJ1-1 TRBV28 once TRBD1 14 CASSLAGGTTEAFF TGTGCCAGCAGTTTAGCAGGGGGGACCACTGAAGCTTTCTTT
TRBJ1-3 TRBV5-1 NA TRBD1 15 CASSAGTGSGNTIYF TGCGCCAGCAGCGCCGGGACAGGCTCTGGAAACACCATATATTTT
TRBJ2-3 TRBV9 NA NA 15 CASSVEGQYTDTQYF TGTGCCAGCAGCGTAGAAGGACAGTACACAGATACGCAGTATTTT
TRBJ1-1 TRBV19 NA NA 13 CASSPRGKAEAFF TGTGCCAGTAGTCCTAGGGGGAAGGCTGAAGCTTTCTTT
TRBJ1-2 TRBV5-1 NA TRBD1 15 CASSLGDRGTYGYTF TGCGCCAGCAGCTTGGGGGACAGGGGAACCTATGGCTACACCTTC
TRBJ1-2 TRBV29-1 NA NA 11 CSVVGGPGYTF TGCAGCGTTGTAGGAGGGCCTGGCTACACCTTC
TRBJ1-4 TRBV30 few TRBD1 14 CAWSNSGTGYKLFF TGTGCCTGGAGTAATTCCGGGACAGGGTATAAACTGTTTTTT
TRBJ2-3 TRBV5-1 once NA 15 CASSLAAGLEHTQYF TGCGCCAGCAGCTTGGCCGCTGGGCTTGAGCATACGCAGTATTTT
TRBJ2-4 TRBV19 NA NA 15 CASSTGTLAKNIQYF TGTGCCAGTAGTACAGGAACACTAGCCAAAAACATTCAGTACTTC
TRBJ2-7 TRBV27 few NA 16 CASSPRVRGGAYEQYF TGTGCCAGCAGTCCCCGGGTTAGAGGCGGAGCGTACGAGCAGTACTTC
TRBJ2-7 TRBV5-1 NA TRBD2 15 CASSLVAGGPYEQYF TGCGCCAGCAGCTTGGTTGCGGGGGGGCCCTACGAGCAGTACTTC
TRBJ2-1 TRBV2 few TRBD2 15 CASNLLAGGSNEQFF TGTGCCAGCAATCTACTAGCGGGAGGTTCCAATGAGCAGTTCTTC
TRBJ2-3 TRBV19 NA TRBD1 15 CASNDRGWGTDTQYF TGTGCCAGTAACGACAGGGGGTGGGGCACAGATACGCAGTATTTT
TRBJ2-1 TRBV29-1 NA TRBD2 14 CSVARTSGSSEQFF TGCAGCGTTGCAAGGACTAGCGGGAGCAGTGAGCAGTTCTTC
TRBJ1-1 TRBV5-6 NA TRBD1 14 CASSLDRGGTEAFF TGTGCCAGCAGCTTAGACAGGGGAGGGACTGAAGCTTTCTTT
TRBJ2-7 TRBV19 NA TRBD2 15 CASRGPGRTGGEQYF TGTGCCAGTCGGGGACCGGGCCGGACGGGAGGAGAGCAGTACTTC
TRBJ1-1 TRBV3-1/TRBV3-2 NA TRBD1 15 CASSKQSRGRTEAFF TGTGCCAGCAGCAAACAAAGCAGGGGGCGTACTGAAGCTTTCTTT
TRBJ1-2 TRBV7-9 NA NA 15 CASSLELAGAYGYTF TGTGCCAGCAGCTTAGAGTTGGCGGGTGCCTATGGCTACACCTTC
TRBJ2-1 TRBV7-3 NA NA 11 CASSSLNEQFF TGTGCCAGCAGCTCCTTAAATGAGCAGTTCTTC
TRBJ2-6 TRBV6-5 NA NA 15 CASTSGSAGANVLTF TGTGCCAGCACCTCGGGAAGTGCAGGGGCCAACGTCCTGACTTTC
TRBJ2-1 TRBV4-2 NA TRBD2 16 CASSPRTSGGAGEQFF TGTGCCAGCAGCCCGAGGACTAGCGGGGGGGCAGGAGAGCAGTTCTTC
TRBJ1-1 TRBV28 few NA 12 CASSSQALEAFF TGTGCCAGCAGTTCGCAGGCTTTAGAAGCTTTCTTT
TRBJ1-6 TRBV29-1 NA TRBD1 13 CSVGRDRNSPLHF TGCAGCGTTGGGCGGGACAGGAATTCACCCCTCCACTTT
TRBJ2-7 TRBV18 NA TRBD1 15 CASSRGTGGFNEQYF TGTGCCAGCTCACGAGGGACAGGGGGCTTCAACGAGCAGTACTTC
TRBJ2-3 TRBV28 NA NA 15 CASSLGLRNTDTQYF TGTGCCAGCAGTTTAGGATTGCGGAACACAGATACGCAGTATTTT
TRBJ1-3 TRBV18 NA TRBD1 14 CASSPGTEKNTIYF TGTGCCAGCTCACCCGGGACAGAGAAAAACACCATATATTTT
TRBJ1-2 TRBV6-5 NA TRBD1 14 CASRLTGVNYGYTF TGTGCCAGCAGGCTGACAGGGGTCAACTATGGCTACACCTTC
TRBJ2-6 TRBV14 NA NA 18 CASSQPVVGASGANVLTF TGTGCCAGCAGCCAACCGGTGGTAGGGGCCTCTGGGGCCAACGTCCTGACTTTC
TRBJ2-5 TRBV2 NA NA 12 CASSLDRETQYF TGTGCCAGCAGCCTAGATCGGGAGACCCAGTACTTC
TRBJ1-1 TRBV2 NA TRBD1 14 CASSEQGANTEAFF TGTGCCAGCAGTGAACAGGGGGCCAACACTGAAGCTTTCTTT
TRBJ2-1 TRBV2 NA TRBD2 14 CASSESLAGHEQFF TGTGCCAGCAGTGAATCACTAGCGGGTCACGAGCAGTTCTTC
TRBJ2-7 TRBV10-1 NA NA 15 CASSESVRGTYEQYF TGCGCCAGCAGTGAGTCTGTCAGGGGAACCTACGAGCAGTACTTC
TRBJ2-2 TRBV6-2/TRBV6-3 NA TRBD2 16 CASSSRSGVNTGELFF TGTGCCAGCAGTAGCCGCAGCGGGGTAAACACCGGGGAGCTGTTTTTT
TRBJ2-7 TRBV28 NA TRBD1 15 CASSFIGTGSYEQYF TGTGCCAGCAGTTTTATTGGGACAGGGAGCTACGAGCAGTACTTC